The 6 T cell receptor beta chains below all came from one sample that was sequenced in a study of CD4 T cell repertoires in COVID-19. The memory T cells were sequenced right after ex vivo isolation, without culture. The data were produced by immunoSEQ multiplex PCR, yet TCRdb's version contains in-frame clones alone and is incomplete. Found here are 20,000 or so clones, more than 75% of them singletons; the top ten hold less than 0.75%. The input for sequencing was central memory CD4+ T cells from blood, taken before the COVID-19 pandemic. The receptors derive from a human donor who had COVID-19.

The V and J genes are TRBV5-5 and TRBJ2-1, with 7 nucleotides matching TRBD2. The CDR3 has 15 amino acids. Trimming removed 1 base from V and 1 base from J; junction bases left unmatched: 2. Germline V gives CDR1 SGHKS, CDR2 YYEKEE (reference sequence). The CDR3 coding sequence is TGTGCCAGCAGCTTGCTGGGGGGGTCCTACAATGAGCAGTTCTTC. Encoded protein: CASSLLGGSYNEQFF.

The chain combines TRBV9 with TRBJ1-4, with D perhaps matching TRBD1 (5 bases). V was trimmed by 2 bases and J by 8 bases, leaving 13 bases between them. CDR1 is SGDLS and CDR2 is YYNGEE in the germline V gene. The CDR3 extends over 14 amino acids. The DNA of the CDR3 is TGTGCCAGCAGCGTGAATCCGGGGGGAGAAAAACTGTTTTTT. As protein: CASSVNPGGEKLFF.

The J gene is TRBJ1-5, the V gene TRBV2; possibly TRBD1 for D (5 bases). The ends were cut back, 6 bases at V and 3 bases at J, with 9 bases in the middle. CDR3 length: 13 amino acids. CDR1 and CDR2 from the germline V gene are SNHLY and FYNNEI. CDR3 DNA: TGTGCCAGCAGGGCAGGGTTCAATCAGCCCCAGCATTTT. Encoded protein: CASRAGFNQPQHF.

This chain joins TRBV14 and TRBJ2-4; D is unresolved. The CDR3 length is 16 residues. V shed 0 bases and J shed 3 bases, with 12 bases lying between them. CDR1 is SGHDN and CDR2 is FVKESK in the germline V gene. CDR3 sequence: CASSQDLGLGKNIQYF. CDR3 nucleotides: TGTGCCAGCAGCCAAGACCTAGGTTTGGGCAAAAACATTCAGTACTTC.

The rearrangement uses TRBV30 and TRBJ2-1, with a tentative D call TRBD2 (6 bases). The V and J ends lost 5 bases and 2 bases respectively, with 13 bases between them. The germline V gene has CDR1 GTSNPN and CDR2 SVGIG (reference sequence). The CDR3 covers 14 residues. The CDR3 region has the DNA TGTGCCTGGGCCGGCTCGGGGGCCTACAATGAGCAGTTCTTC. It is translated as CAWAGSGAYNEQFF.

The chain combines TRBV5-1 with TRBJ1-1; the D is unclear. The germline CDR1 and CDR2 sequences are SGHRS and YFSETQ. The CDR3 is 13 residues long. V was clipped by 6 bases and J by 1 base, with 10 bases between them. CDR3 amino acids: CASKSDTNTEAFF. The CDR3 DNA sequence: TGCGCCAGCAAGAGTGACACGAACACTGAAGCTTTCTTT.